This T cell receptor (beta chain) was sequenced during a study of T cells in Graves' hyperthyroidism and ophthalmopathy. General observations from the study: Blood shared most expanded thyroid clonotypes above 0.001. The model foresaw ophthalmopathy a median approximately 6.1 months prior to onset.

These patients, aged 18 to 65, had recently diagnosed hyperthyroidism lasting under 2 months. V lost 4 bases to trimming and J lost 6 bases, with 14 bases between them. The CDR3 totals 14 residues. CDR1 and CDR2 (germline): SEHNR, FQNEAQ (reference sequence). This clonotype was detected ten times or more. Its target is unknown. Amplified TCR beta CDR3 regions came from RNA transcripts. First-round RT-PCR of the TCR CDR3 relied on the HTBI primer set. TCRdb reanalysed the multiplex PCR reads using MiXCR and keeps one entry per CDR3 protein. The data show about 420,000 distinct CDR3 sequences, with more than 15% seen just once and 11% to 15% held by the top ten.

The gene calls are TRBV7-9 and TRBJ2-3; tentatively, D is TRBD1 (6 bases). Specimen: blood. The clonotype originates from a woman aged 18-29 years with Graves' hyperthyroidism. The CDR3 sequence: CASSSTGLRDTQYF. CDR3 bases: TGTGCCAGCAGCTCTACAGGGTTAAGGGATACGCAGTATTTT.